The rows below give T cell receptor beta chains drawn from one sample of a study of T cell repertoires in cytomegalovirus infection. TCRdb independently ran MiXCR on the reads; one entry per CDR3 protein. The sample carries about 320,000 distinct CDR3 sequences, more than 9% recorded once. Sequenced material: PBMCs. These receptors were taken from a human donor in good health (CMV status not recorded). Some clones in this sample may be carry-over from other donors' samples. Both conserved end residues are part of each CDR3. Each record gives: V gene, J gene, CDR3 protein.

v_gene: TRBV6-2/TRBV6-3; j_gene: TRBJ1-1; CDR3aa: CASRSKVNTEAFF
v_gene: TRBV4-1; j_gene: TRBJ2-7; CDR3aa: CASSQELTSGRYRYEQYF
v_gene: TRBV7-2; j_gene: TRBJ2-3; CDR3aa: CASSDLIWSHTQYF
v_gene: TRBV12-3/TRBV12-4; j_gene: TRBJ2-2; CDR3aa: CASSTQGAGGELFF
v_gene: TRBV7-6; j_gene: TRBJ2-5; CDR3aa: CASSLGSGIETQYF
v_gene: TRBV12-3/TRBV12-4; j_gene: TRBJ1-5; CDR3aa: CASSLFAPPDQPQHF
v_gene: TRBV7-2; j_gene: TRBJ2-1; CDR3aa: CASSPLGRIRSEQFF
v_gene: TRBV7-9; j_gene: TRBJ1-1; CDR3aa: CASSFGNTEAFF
v_gene: TRBV4-2; j_gene: TRBJ1-1; CDR3aa: CASSQSPAGTEAFF
v_gene: TRBV7-2; j_gene: TRBJ1-2; CDR3aa: CASSLRKGLNYGYTF
v_gene: TRBV28; j_gene: TRBJ2-7; CDR3aa: CASQFTRLAGISSYEQYF
v_gene: TRBV12-3/TRBV12-4; j_gene: TRBJ2-3; CDR3aa: CSSTSGWGVDTQYF
v_gene: TRBV6-2/TRBV6-3; j_gene: TRBJ2-7; CDR3aa: CASSDWTDYYEQYF
v_gene: TRBV11-2; j_gene: TRBJ2-1; CDR3aa: CASSPFNEQFF
v_gene: TRBV12-3/TRBV12-4; j_gene: TRBJ1-1; CDR3aa: CASSHVPPGENTEAFF
v_gene: TRBV29-1; j_gene: TRBJ2-2; CDR3aa: CSVAWKEQANTGELFF
v_gene: TRBV4-2; j_gene: TRBJ2-7; CDR3aa: CASSQAPGEAYEQYF
v_gene: TRBV11-2; j_gene: TRBJ1-3; CDR3aa: CASSPIQGDPPGNTIYF
v_gene: TRBV28; j_gene: TRBJ2-1; CDR3aa: CASAAYNEQFF
v_gene: TRBV10-3; j_gene: TRBJ1-5; CDR3aa: CAISARKGSQPQHF
v_gene: TRBV7-2; j_gene: TRBJ2-7; CDR3aa: CASSPYAGPEQYF
v_gene: TRBV7-9; j_gene: TRBJ2-3; CDR3aa: CPGSWESTDTQYF
v_gene: TRBV7-8; j_gene: TRBJ2-1; CDR3aa: CASSFGGRAGDEQFF
v_gene: TRBV19; j_gene: TRBJ2-1; CDR3aa: CAIKQDPSYNEQFF
v_gene: TRBV20-1; j_gene: TRBJ1-2; CDR3aa: CSARDDREGGYTF
v_gene: TRBV11-1; j_gene: TRBJ1-1; CDR3aa: CASSIGQGRTEAFF
v_gene: TRBV4-1; j_gene: TRBJ1-4; CDR3aa: CASSQGWAPLSMKGLFF
v_gene: TRBV28; j_gene: TRBJ2-1; CDR3aa: CASSPTRGADSYNEQFF
v_gene: TRBV7-8; j_gene: TRBJ1-2; CDR3aa: CASSPETGLFLYGYTF
v_gene: TRBV15; j_gene: TRBJ2-3; CDR3aa: CATSRGDNPDTQYF
v_gene: TRBV5-4; j_gene: TRBJ2-1; CDR3aa: CASSYMSYNEQFF
v_gene: TRBV3-1; j_gene: TRBJ2-1; CDR3aa: CASSPRRATLKTYNEQFF
v_gene: TRBV11-2; j_gene: TRBJ2-1; CDR3aa: CASSLGLAGTGREFF
v_gene: TRBV19; j_gene: TRBJ1-3; CDR3aa: CASSIQTTIYF
v_gene: TRBV7-2; j_gene: TRBJ2-4; CDR3aa: CASSLATQGLFGNIQYF
v_gene: TRBV5-1; j_gene: TRBJ1-5; CDR3aa: CASSFKRAEGNQPQHF
v_gene: TRBV7-2; j_gene: TRBJ2-2; CDR3aa: CASSPPGLADTGELFF
v_gene: TRBV30; j_gene: TRBJ2-7; CDR3aa: CARSGGIGDEQYF
v_gene: TRBV7-3; j_gene: TRBJ2-7; CDR3aa: CASSLESGSPYEQYF
v_gene: TRBV6-5; j_gene: TRBJ2-1; CDR3aa: CASSRAGTPYNEQFF
v_gene: TRBV11-2; j_gene: TRBJ1-5; CDR3aa: CASSAGVFDNQPQHF
v_gene: TRBV4-3; j_gene: TRBJ2-7; CDR3aa: CASSQVRGPPVF
v_gene: TRBV7-9; j_gene: TRBJ1-2; CDR3aa: CASSFETTGSYGYTF
v_gene: TRBV7-2; j_gene: TRBJ2-5; CDR3aa: CASSLDYKETQYF
v_gene: TRBV7-2; j_gene: TRBJ1-1; CDR3aa: CASSLSQGGTEAFF
v_gene: TRBV27; j_gene: TRBJ1-6; CDR3aa: CASNKGGINSPLHF
v_gene: TRBV7-2; j_gene: TRBJ1-6; CDR3aa: CASSLVSGSEPLHF